These 23 T cell receptor beta chains were all obtained from the same sample, sequenced in a study of CD8+ T cells in alopecia areata. The sample's treatment: oral pan-JAK inhibitor, 5-10 mg twice daily. Extraction of RNA preceded its reverse transcription into cDNA, which served as the sequencing template. Libraries were prepared by immunoSEQ multiplex PCR; TCRdb keeps only in-frame clonotypes and omits some of them. This table has 200,000 to 250,000 clones, 64% appearing once. Sequencing used CD4+ T cells sorted from blood, obtained at week 4, from a patient treated with tofacitinib. All receptors come from a human donor with alopecia areata.

This clone was seen only a few times. The chain joins TRBV11-2 to TRBJ1-1, with TRBD1 as a possible D gene (5 bases). The V gene's germline CDR1 is SGHAT and CDR2 FQNNGV. Trimming removed 5 bases from V and 3 bases from J, with 19 bases in between. This CDR3 has 16 residues. CDR3 in DNA: TGTGCCAGCAGCCCCTTAATCCCGGGACCACACACTGAAGCTTTCTTT. Encoded protein: CASSPLIPGPHTEAFF.

This clone was detected a few times. The chain recombines TRBV10-3 with TRBJ2-5; 8 nucleotides match TRBD2. The trim removed 2 bases at V and 5 bases at J, leaving 13 bases unmatched. The CDR3 sequence is 17 residues long. CDR1 and CDR2 (germline): ENHRY, SYGVKD. The CDR3 protein is CAISERGLGGVSETQYF. In nucleotides, the CDR3 is TGTGCCATCAGTGAGCGGGGACTAGGCGGCGTTTCGGAGACCCAGTACTTC.

The J gene is TRBJ2-5, the V gene TRBV4-1; no clear D gene. The CDR3 consists of 12 residues. Germline CDR1 MGHRA, CDR2 YSYEKL. The germline V and J ends were trimmed by 0 bases and 9 bases, with 8 bases remaining between them. The chain's CDR3 is CASSQDKRSQYF. The CDR3 nucleotides are TGCGCCAGCAGCCAAGATAAGAGGTCCCAGTACTTC.

This chain links TRBV14 with TRBJ1-1; 7 bases match TRBD1. From germline, CDR1 is SGHDN and CDR2 FVKESK. Trimming took 3 bases from V and 1 from J; bases not matched to a gene: 8. The CDR3 has 16 residues. The CDR3 coding sequence is TGTGCCAGCAGCCAGCTTTCGACAGGGAGGAACACTGAAGCTTTCTTT. Translating it yields CASSQLSTGRNTEAFF.

The rearrangement joins TRBV2 to TRBJ1-4; 7 positions agree with TRBD1. CDR3 length equals 13 residues. Germline V CDR1 and CDR2: SNHLY, FYNNEI. Losses at the gene ends were 7 bases for V and 9 bases for J; bases not matched to a gene: 8. CDR3 coding DNA: TGTGCCAGCACCGGAGAACAGGGGAAAAAACTGTTTTTT. Protein product: CASTGEQGKKLFF.

The chain links TRBV7-2 to TRBJ2-2, with unresolved D. The V gene lost 3 bases and the J gene lost 5 bases, with 19 bases spanning the gap. The CDR3 consists of 17 residues. Germline CDR1 SGHTA, CDR2 FQGNSA. The CDR3 is CASSFANSLGITGELFF. CDR3 bases: TGTGCCAGCAGCTTTGCGAATAGCCTAGGCATTACCGGGGAGCTGTTTTTT.

This chain connects TRBV29-1 to TRBJ2-3; the match to TRBD1 covers 7 bases. The CDR3 is made up of 12 amino acids. The ends lost 7 bases at V and 5 bases at J; junction bases unmatched: 6. CDR1 SQVTM and CDR2 ANQGSEA come from the germline V gene. The DNA of the CDR3 is TGCAGCGCTAGATCAGGGGGAGATACGCAGTATTTT. It yields the protein CSARSGGDTQYF.

The chain combines TRBV6-5 with TRBJ2-3; 8 bases agree with TRBD1. With 5 bases clipped from V and 5 bases from J, the junction kept 9 bases outside the gene matches. In germline, CDR1 is MNHEY, CDR2 SVGAGI. The CDR3 spans 15 residues. In nucleotides, the CDR3 is TGTGCCAGCAGTAAGTTTGGACAGGGCGGAGATACGCAGTATTTT. Translating it yields CASSKFGQGGDTQYF.

CDR3 DNA sequence: TGTGCCAGCAGTTATACCACATGGGGCACTGAAGCTTTCTTT. Protein: CASSYTTWGTEAFF. The chain is built from TRBV6-5 and TRBJ1-1; unclear D gene. The germline gives CDR1 MNHEY, CDR2 SVGAGI. CDR3 length equals 14 residues. Trimming left V 3 bases short and J 4 bases short, with 12 bases between.

The DNA of the CDR3 is TGCGCCAGCAGCTTGGACTGGATCTACGAGCAGTACTTC. The encoded protein is CASSLDWIYEQYF. The rearrangement uses TRBV5-1 and TRBJ2-7, with D unresolved. This CDR3 is built from 13 residues. Looked up from germline, CDR1 is SGHRS and CDR2 is YFSETQ. V dropped 0 bases and J dropped 3 bases, with 7 bases sitting between them.

The CDR3 reads CASSGTRILTDTQYF. As DNA, the CDR3 is TGTGCCAGCAGTGGGACTAGAATCCTCACAGATACGCAGTATTTT. This chain uses TRBV2 with TRBJ2-3, with TRBD2 matching 7 bases. The CDR3 consists of 15 residues. V was pared by 4 bases and J by 2 bases, with 6 bases of the junction left unmatched. The germline V gene has CDR1 SNHLY and CDR2 FYNNEI.

The chain combines TRBV5-1 with TRBJ2-5; either TRBD1 or TRBD2 may fit D (5 bases each). This CDR3 spans 15 amino acids. Germline V gives CDR1 SGHRS, CDR2 YFSETQ. Trimming cost V 2 bases and J 1 base, with 12 bases left between them. The CDR3, as DNA: TGCGCCAGCAGCTTTGAGGGGTCTGGCCAAGAGACCCAGTACTTC. Protein product: CASSFEGSGQETQYF.

This clone was recorded a few times. The chain has TRBV4-1 and TRBJ1-5; no definite D call. CDR3 length equals 16 residues. Germline-derived CDR1 and CDR2 are MGHRA and YSYEKL. Trimming cost V 1 base and J 6 bases, with 16 bases left between them. CDR3 nucleotides: TGCGCCAGCAGCCAAGGCCTGCGGGGTTGGGGTCAGCCCCAGCATTTT. This codes for CASSQGLRGWGQPQHF.

This clone showed up just once. V is TRBV30 and J is TRBJ2-5; 9 bases are a match to TRBD1. Germline CDR1 reads GTSNPN; CDR2 reads SVGIG (reference sequence). Trimming at V came to 4 bases and at J to 3 bases, leaving 9 bases not matched to a gene. CDR3 length equals 15 residues. The CDR3 nucleotides are TGTGCCTGGACCCGAGGCGACAGGGGGAAAGAGACCCAGTACTTC. It is translated as CAWTRGDRGKETQYF.

The gene calls are TRBV29-1 and TRBJ2-5, with a weak D call TRBD2 (5 bases). V was shortened by 6 bases and J by 5 bases, with 16 bases between the two germline ends. Per germline, CDR1 SQVTM and CDR2 ANQGSEA. CDR3 size: 13 residues. The CDR3 region has the DNA TGCAGCGTGAGGGCCCCGTTGACGGAGACCCAGTACTTC. Amino acids: CSVRAPLTETQYF.

The CDR3 nucleotides are TGCAGTGCTCCCAGGGGTAATGGCTACACCTTC. Translated: CSAPRGNGYTF. V usage is TRBV20-1 and J usage is TRBJ1-2, with TRBD1 as a possible D gene (6 bases). The germline gives CDR1 DFQATT, CDR2 SNEGSKA (reference sequence). V shed 5 bases and J shed 6 bases, with 10 bases lying between them. The CDR3 length is 11 residues.

This chain links TRBV29-1 with TRBJ2-1, with TRBD1 identical over 9 bases. The CDR3 length is 13 residues. The germline V gene has CDR1 SQVTM and CDR2 ANQGSEA. J was trimmed by 4 bases and V by 7 bases; bases with no gene match: 5. The CDR3 nucleotides read TGCAGCGGGGGACAGGGATCGTACAATGAGCAGTTCTTC. Residues: CSGGQGSYNEQFF.

The chain combines TRBV4-3 with TRBJ2-6; D uncertain. The germline V gene encodes CDR1 LGHNA and CDR2 YSLEER. This CDR3 is 18 amino acids long. V lost 1 base to trimming and J lost 4 bases, with 17 bases between them. The CDR3: CASSQGPMHATGANVLTF. The CDR3 region has the DNA TGCGCCAGCAGCCAAGGGCCGATGCATGCCACCGGGGCCAACGTCCTGACTTTC.

The chain joins TRBV5-1 to TRBJ1-2; 7 bases are a match to TRBD1. CDR3 length: 15 amino acids. V shed 1 base and J 8 bases; nucleotides not matched to a gene: 11. In germline, CDR1 is SGHRS, CDR2 YFSETQ. In nucleotides, the CDR3 is TGCGCCAGCAGCTTGACGTACGACAGGGTCAACGGCTACACCTTC. This encodes CASSLTYDRVNGYTF.

This clone was detected only a few times. The CDR3 coding sequence is TGTGCCAGCAGCTCCCCGGGGGGGACTGAAGCTTTCTTT. Amino acid sequence: CASSSPGGTEAFF. The V gene is TRBV9, the J gene TRBJ1-1; a possible D gene is TRBD1 (5 bases). This CDR3 is built from 13 residues. The ends were cut back, 4 bases at V and 5 bases at J, with 12 bases in the middle. Germline V gives CDR1 SGDLS, CDR2 YYNGEE.

The chain has TRBV10-3 and TRBJ1-1, with D possibly matching TRBD1 (5 bases). CDR1 and CDR2 (germline): ENHRY, SYGVKD. This CDR3 region has 16 residues. Trimming took off 3 bases at V and 0 bases at J, with 14 bases between the two ends. CDR3 bases: TGTGCCATCAGTGACCCCACAGGCCTTATGAACACTGAAGCTTTCTTT. Its protein product is CAISDPTGLMNTEAFF.

This chain connects TRBV30 to TRBJ1-1; maybe TRBD1 (5 bases). The germline V gene has CDR1 GTSNPN and CDR2 SVGIG (reference sequence). V shed 1 base and J shed 1 base, with 10 bases lying between them. This CDR3 is 14 amino acids long. This chain's CDR3 is CAWSGGATNTEAFF. The CDR3 DNA reads TGTGCCTGGAGTGGAGGGGCCACGAACACTGAAGCTTTCTTT.

This clone has at least ten counts. V is TRBV7-9 and J is TRBJ1-1, with TRBD1 as a possible D gene (5 bases). With 0 bases removed from V and 3 bases from J, the gap between germline ends came to 8 bases. The CDR3 length is 14 residues. Germline CDR1 reads SEHNR; CDR2 reads FQNEAQ (reference sequence). For the CDR3, the DNA is TGTGCCAGCAGCTTAGCGGCCAGGGACACTGAAGCTTTCTTT. Encoded protein: CASSLAARDTEAFF.